Following are 11 T cell receptor beta chains from one sample sequenced in a study of blood T cell repertoires in COVID-19. Sequenced by immunoSEQ multiplex PCR; TCRdb stores in-frame clones only, minus some. The data show about 160,000 clones, under 80% seen once. The sequencing sample was made of peripheral blood. The source is a man aged 65-85 years with acute or convalescent COVID-19.

The J gene is TRBJ1-5, the V gene TRBV12-3 or TRBV12-4; D is unresolved. The CDR3 runs 12 residues. Trimming stripped 6 bases from V and 4 bases from J, with 7 bases between. The CDR3 sequence is CASSLLNQPQHF. CDR3 bases: TGTGCCAGCAGCCTCCTTAATCAGCCCCAGCATTTT.

This clone was seen a few times. The chain couples TRBV9 to TRBJ2-7; D gene ambiguous. With 0 bases removed from V and 7 bases from J, the gap between germline ends came to 11 bases. Germline assignment: CDR1 SGDLS and CDR2 YYNGEE. There are 13 residues in the CDR3. CDR3 residues: CASSVAPLVEQYF. The CDR3 region has the DNA TGTGCCAGCAGCGTAGCCCCCCTTGTAGAGCAGTACTTC.

CDR3: CASSIPGSYEQYF. CDR3 in DNA: TGTGCCAGTAGTATTCCAGGGTCCTACGAGCAGTACTTC. The chain combines TRBV19 with TRBJ2-7; D is possibly TRBD1 (5 bases). Trimming stripped 3 bases from V and 1 base from J, with 7 bases between. CDR3 length: 13 residues. Germline-derived CDR1 and CDR2 are LNHDA and SQIVND (reference sequence).

This chain uses TRBV6-5 with TRBJ1-2; D possibly corresponds to TRBD1 (5 bases). Trimming left V 2 bases short and J 3 bases short, with 10 bases between. Germline V gives CDR1 MNHEY, CDR2 SVGAGI. The CDR3 consists of 14 residues. The CDR3, as DNA: TGTGCCAGCAGTTACGCAGGGACTGACTATGGCTACACCTTC. This gives the protein CASSYAGTDYGYTF.

V is TRBV7-9 and J is TRBJ2-6; no definite D call. CDR3 length: 14 residues. Germline loops: CDR1 SEHNR, CDR2 FQNEAQ (reference sequence). V shed 8 bases and J shed 0 bases, with 8 bases lying between them. In DNA, the CDR3 is TGTGCCAGCTCTCCCCGCTCTGGGGCCAACGTCCTGACTTTC. Translated, it gives CASSPRSGANVLTF.

The rearrangement links TRBV28 to TRBJ1-2; D might be TRBD1 (6 bases). The ends were cut back, 6 bases at V and 1 base at J, with 9 bases in the middle. The CDR3 contains 13 residues. Germline V gives CDR1 MDHEN, CDR2 SYDVKM. This CDR3 is CASRQGNNYGYTF. In DNA form, the CDR3 reads TGTGCCAGCAGACAGGGCAATAACTATGGCTACACCTTC.

This chain links TRBV27 with TRBJ1-5, with 9 bases fitting TRBD1. This CDR3 is 17 amino acids long. The germline V gene encodes CDR1 MNHEY and CDR2 SMNVEV (reference sequence). The V segment lost 8 bases and the J segment 4 bases; nucleotides outside the gene matches: 15. For the CDR3, the DNA is TGTGCCAGCTCCAAAGCCCAGCTAGGACAGGGGAATCAGCCCCAGCATTTT. Encoded protein: CASSKAQLGQGNQPQHF.

As DNA, the CDR3 is TGTGCCAGCAGCCCCCTCCGGCGGACTAGAAGCACAGATACGCAGTATTTT. Translation: CASSPLRRTRSTDTQYF. The J gene is TRBJ2-3, the V gene TRBV7-2; 7 bases align to TRBD2. V trimming: 5 bases; J trimming: 0 bases; junction bases outside the gene matches: 11. Germline-derived CDR1 and CDR2 are SGHTA and FQGNSA. The CDR3 consists of 17 residues.

This clone was detected once. V and J are TRBV19 and TRBJ1-2, with D possibly matching TRBD1 (6 bases). Trimming pared 4 bases from V and 6 bases from J, leaving 21 bases between. The CDR3 length is 16 residues. Germline V gene data show CDR1 as LNHDA and CDR2 as SQIVND (reference sequence). CDR3: CASSTPLGGAIDGYTF. In DNA form, the CDR3 reads TGTGCCAGTAGTACACCTTTGGGGGGGGCGATAGATGGCTACACCTTC.

This clone was counted many times. The gene calls are TRBV5-4 and TRBJ1-5, with 7 bases matching TRBD1. Looked up from germline, CDR1 is SGHNT and CDR2 is YYREEE (reference sequence). The CDR3 is made up of 14 amino acids. The V gene end was trimmed by 6 bases and the J gene end by 1 base; junction bases not matched to a gene: 4. In DNA form, the CDR3 reads TGTGCCAGCACCCTACAGGGGAGCAATCAGCCCCAGCATTTT. It codes for CASTLQGSNQPQHF.

The chain joins TRBV7-9 to TRBJ2-7, with 7 bases aligning to TRBD1. Germline CDR1 and CDR2: SEHNR and FQNEAQ (reference sequence). V lost 2 bases to trimming and J lost 1 base; unmatched junction nucleotides: 5. The CDR3 spans 15 residues. The CDR3 coding sequence is TGTGCCAGCAGCTTACTGGGACAGCCTTCCTACGAGCAGTACTTC. Translated: CASSLLGQPSYEQYF.